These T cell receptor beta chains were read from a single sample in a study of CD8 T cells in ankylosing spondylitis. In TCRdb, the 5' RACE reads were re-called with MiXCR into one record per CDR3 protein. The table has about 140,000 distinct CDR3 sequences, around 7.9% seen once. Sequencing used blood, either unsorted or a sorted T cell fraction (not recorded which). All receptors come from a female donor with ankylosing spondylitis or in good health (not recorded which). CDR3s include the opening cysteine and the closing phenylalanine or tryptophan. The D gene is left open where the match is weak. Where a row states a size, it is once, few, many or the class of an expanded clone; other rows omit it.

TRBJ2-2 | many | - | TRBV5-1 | TGCGCTAGCAGCTTAGAACTACACACCGGGGAGCTGTTTTTT | CASSLELHTGELFF
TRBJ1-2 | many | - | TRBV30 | TGTGCCTGGGGGACTGGCTATGGCTACACCTTC | CAWGTGYGYTF
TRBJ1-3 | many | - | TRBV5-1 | TGCGCCAGCAGCTCGTCCGGGACAAGTGGAAACACCATATATTTT | CASSSSGTSGNTIYF
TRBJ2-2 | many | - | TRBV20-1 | TGCAGTGCTGGGGACATTCTCAACACCGGGGAGCTGTTTTTT | CSAGDILNTGELFF
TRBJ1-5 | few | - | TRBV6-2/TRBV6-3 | TGTGCCAGCAGTTTCCACGGAAATCAGCCCCAGCATTTT | CASSFHGNQPQHF
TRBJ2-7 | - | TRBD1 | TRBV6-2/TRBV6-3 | TGTGCCAGCAGTATCCTGACCGGGACAGGGGGCGACGAGCAGTACTTC | CASSILTGTGGDEQYF
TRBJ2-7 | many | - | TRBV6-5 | TGTGCCAGCAGTTACCACGGTTTCGGGGGTACCTACGAGCAGTACTTC | CASSYHGFGGTYEQYF
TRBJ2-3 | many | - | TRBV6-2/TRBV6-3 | TGTGCCAGCACGACAGACACAAGCACAGATACGCAGTATTTT | CASTTDTSTDTQYF
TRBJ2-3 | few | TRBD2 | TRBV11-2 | TGTGCCAGCAGCAGAATCAGACTAGCGGGATCTAATGGGACAGATACGCAGTATTTT | CASSRIRLAGSNGTDTQYF
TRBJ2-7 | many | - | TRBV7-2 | TGTGCCAGCAGCTCTCCTGGGACCTACGAGCAGTACTTC | CASSSPGTYEQYF
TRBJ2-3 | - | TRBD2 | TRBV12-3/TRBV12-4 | TGTGCCAGCAGTCGGACTAGCGGAGGTGGGGATACGCAGTATTTT | CASSRTSGGGDTQYF
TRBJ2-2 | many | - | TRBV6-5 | TGTGCCAGCAGTTACGTGGACACGAACACCGGGGAGCTGTTTTTT | CASSYVDTNTGELFF
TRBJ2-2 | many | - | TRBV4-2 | TGTGCCAGCAGCCAAGGGGGCACTACTAGAGAGCTGTTTTTT | CASSQGGTTRELFF
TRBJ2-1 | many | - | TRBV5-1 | TGCGCCAGCAGCTCCCGGGACTGGTACGACAATGAGCAGTTCTTC | CASSSRDWYDNEQFF
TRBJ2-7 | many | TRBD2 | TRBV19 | TGTGCCAGTAGTATACGGACTAGCGGAAACTACGAGCAGTACTTC | CASSIRTSGNYEQYF
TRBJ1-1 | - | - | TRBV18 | TGTGCCAGCTCACCAGGGGCCGGAGGTTACACTGAAGCTTTCTTT | CASSPGAGGYTEAFF
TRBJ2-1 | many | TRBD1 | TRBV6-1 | TGTGCCAGCAGTGCCCTTGACAGGGGTGATAATGAGCAGTTCTTC | CASSALDRGDNEQFF
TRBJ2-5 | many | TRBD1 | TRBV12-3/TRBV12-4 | TGTGCCAGCAGAACGACAGGGACACACCAAGAGACCCAGTACTTC | CASRTTGTHQETQYF
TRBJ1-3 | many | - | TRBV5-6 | TGTGCCAGCAGCTGGGACGGCTCGGGGGGAAACACCATATATTTT | CASSWDGSGGNTIYF
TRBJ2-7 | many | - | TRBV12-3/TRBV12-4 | TGTGCCAGCAGTTTAGTTGTGGGGGACAAAGGAGACGAGCAGTACTTC | CASSLVVGDKGDEQYF
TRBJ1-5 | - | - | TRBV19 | TGTGCCAGTACCGATTGGGCAGAAGGCAATCAGCCCCAGCATTTT | CASTDWAEGNQPQHF
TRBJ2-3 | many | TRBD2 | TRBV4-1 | TGCGCCAGCAGCCAAGAGGGACTAGCGGACACAGATACGCAGTATTTT | CASSQEGLADTDTQYF
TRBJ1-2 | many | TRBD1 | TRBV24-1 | TGTGCCACCAAGGGCGGGGACAGGGCTGGCTACACCTTC | CATKGGDRAGYTF
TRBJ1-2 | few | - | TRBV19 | TGTGCCAGTAGACCGGGACCTGACGGAGATGGCTACACCTTC | CASRPGPDGDGYTF
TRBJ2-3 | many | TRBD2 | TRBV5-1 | TGCGCCAGCAGCTTGCGCTTACTTAGCGGGAGCACAGATACGCAGTATTTT | CASSLRLLSGSTDTQYF
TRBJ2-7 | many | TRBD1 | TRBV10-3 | TGTGCCATCAGTTGGGACAGGGGATACGAGCAGTACTTC | CAISWDRGYEQYF
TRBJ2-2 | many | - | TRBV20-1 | TGCAGTGCTAGAGAGGGGGGGAACACCGGGGAGCTGTTTTTT | CSAREGGNTGELFF
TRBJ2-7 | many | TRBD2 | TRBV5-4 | TGTGCCAGCAGCGAACCGGGACTAGCGGGTTCCTACGAGCAGTACTTC | CASSEPGLAGSYEQYF
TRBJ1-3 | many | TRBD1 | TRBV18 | TGTGCCAGCTCACCACCGGCATGGACAGGGCGAAACACCATATATTTT | CASSPPAWTGRNTIYF
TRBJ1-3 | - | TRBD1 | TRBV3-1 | TGTGCCAGCAGCCAAGTCCTCGGGACAGGACAGGACTCTGGAAACACCATATATTTT | CASSQVLGTGQDSGNTIYF
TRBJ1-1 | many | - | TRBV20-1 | TGCAGTGCTAGACGGACAGTGGGGACTGAAGCTTTCTTT | CSARRTVGTEAFF
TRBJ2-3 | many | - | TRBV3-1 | TGTGCCAGCAGCCAAACCACTAGGACAGATACGCAGTATTTT | CASSQTTRTDTQYF
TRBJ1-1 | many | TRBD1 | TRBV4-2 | TGTGCCAGCAGCCAGGGACAGGGGAGAGGGAACACTGAAGCTTTCTTT | CASSQGQGRGNTEAFF
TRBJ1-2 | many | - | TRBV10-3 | TGTGCCATCAGGGCAGGGCCGGATGGCTACACCTTC | CAIRAGPDGYTF
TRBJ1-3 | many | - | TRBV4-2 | TGTGCCAGCAGCCAAGCAGGGGCCGTAAACTCTGGAAACACCATATATTTT | CASSQAGAVNSGNTIYF